A few counts support the clone carrying this T cell receptor (beta chain). Antigen unknown. This entry belongs to a study of response to subunit inactivated influenza vaccine. Study results and limitations: The authors offered the suggestion that each seasonal influenza vaccination recruits few new T cells.

The CDR3 loop spans 14 amino acids. V shed 0 bases and J shed 10 bases, with 10 bases lying between them. From germline, CDR1 is SEHNR and CDR2 FQNEAQ (reference sequence). Each CDR3 protein is one row after TCRdb ran MiXCR on the RT-PCR reads. The table includes approximately 290,000 distinct CDR3 sequences, 20% to 25% detected once. This clonotype was obtained from a man between 45 and 75 years old who received an inactivated influenza vaccine. Sequenced here: PBMCs from blood, sampled less than 22 months after vaccination. This chain joins TRBV7-9 and TRBJ1-6; D remains ambiguous. The CDR3 nucleotides read TGTGCCAGCAGCTTAGCAGGTTTTTTATCACCCCTCCACTTT. Translation gives CASSLAGFLSPLHF. The whole variable domain, filled in from reference TRBV7-9 and TRBJ1-6, reads DTGVSQNPRHKITKRGQNVTFRCDPISEHNRLYWYRQTLGQGPEFLTYFQNEAQLEKSRLLSDRFSAERPKGSFSTLEIQRTEQGDSAMYLCASSLAGFLSPLHFGNGTRLTVT.